This TCR beta chain originates from a study of T cell changes during pregnancy in multiple sclerosis (dated by TCRdb to between 2018 and 2021). General notes on the study: In women with multiple sclerosis, the researchers looked at how the T cell repertoire shifted as pregnancy progressed.

CDR1 MNHNS and CDR2 SASEGT are derived from the germline V gene. Between the V and J ends, shortened by 1 base and 6 bases respectively, the junction contains 7 bases. The cysteine opens and the phenylalanine closes a CDR3 of 13 amino acids. The CDR3 DNA has 39 bases and is translated from base 1. Notes on this clone: Its antigen target is currently unknown. Per-base quality was not reported, and no clone a single base away is much larger than it.

The protocol used for the library was the immunoSEQ multiplex PCR assay. As stored in TCRdb, this immuneACCESS dataset retains in-frame rearrangements with V and J assigned. A fraction of the clones does not appear; measured against another copy, unresolved V genes explain less than half of the discrepancy, and the remainder lacks a known reason. The sample records approximately 40,000 clones, roughly 96% of which are singletons. About 0.9% of the sample is taken by the ten largest. Sequencing used peripheral blood, obtained in the second trimester of pregnancy. The source is a female donor with multiple sclerosis, enrolled in a pregnancy study. Here the chain combines TRBV6-1 and TRBJ1-5; TRBD1 is possibly the D segment (5 matching bases). The DNA reads TGTGCCAGCAGTGAAGGGGGCGGTCAGCCCCAGCATTTT. Its protein reads: CASSEGGGQPQHF.